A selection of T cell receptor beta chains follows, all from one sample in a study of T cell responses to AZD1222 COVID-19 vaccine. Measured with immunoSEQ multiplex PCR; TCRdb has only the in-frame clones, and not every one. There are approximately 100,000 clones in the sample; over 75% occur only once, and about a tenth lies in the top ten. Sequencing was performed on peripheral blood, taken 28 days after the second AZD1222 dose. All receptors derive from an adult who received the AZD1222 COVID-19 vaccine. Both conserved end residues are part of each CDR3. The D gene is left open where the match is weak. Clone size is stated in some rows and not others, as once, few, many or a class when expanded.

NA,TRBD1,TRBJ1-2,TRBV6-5,TGTGCCAGCAGGGACAGGGGAGGAGGCTATGGCTACACCTTC,CASRDRGGGYGYTF
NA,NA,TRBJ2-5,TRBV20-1,TGCAGTGCTAGAGATCGAGAGACCCAGTACTTC,CSARDRETQYF
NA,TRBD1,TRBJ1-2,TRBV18,TGTGCCAGCTCACCAGACAGGGATGGCTACACCTTC,CASSPDRDGYTF
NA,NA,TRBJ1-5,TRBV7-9,TGTGCCAGCAGCGGCTCGGCGGGGCGAGGCAATCAGCCCCAGCATTTT,CASSGSAGRGNQPQHF
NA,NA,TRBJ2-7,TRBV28,TGTGCCAGCAGGCCAGGGCCCTACGAGCAGTACTTC,CASRPGPYEQYF
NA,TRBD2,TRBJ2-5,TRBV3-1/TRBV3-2,TGTGCCAGCAGCCAAAATCTAGCGGGGACCCAGTACTTC,CASSQNLAGTQYF
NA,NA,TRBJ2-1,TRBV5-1,TGCGCCAGCAGCTTGACCAACGCCGCCTCCTACAATGAGCAGTTCTTC,CASSLTNAASYNEQFF
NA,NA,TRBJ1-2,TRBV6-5,TGTGCCGCAACAATGGACCTCTATGGCTACACCTTC,CAATMDLYGYTF
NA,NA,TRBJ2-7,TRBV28,TGTGCCAGCAGTGAGAACTCCTACGAGCAGTACTTC,CASSENSYEQYF
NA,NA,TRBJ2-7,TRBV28,TGTGCCAGCAGGGGACTCGTCTCCTACGAGCAGTACTTC,CASRGLVSYEQYF
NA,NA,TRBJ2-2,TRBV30,TGTGCCTGGAGTCTGGTTACGAACACCGGGGAGCTGTTTTTT,CAWSLVTNTGELFF
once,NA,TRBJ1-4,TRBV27,TGTGCCAGCCGCGATGAGGGTTCAACTAATGAAAAACTGTTTTTT,CASRDEGSTNEKLFF
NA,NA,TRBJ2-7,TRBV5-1,TGCGCCAGCAGCTTGGGAGATTCAAAGAATGGCGAGCAGTACTTC,CASSLGDSKNGEQYF
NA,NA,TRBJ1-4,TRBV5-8,TGTGCCAGCAGCGCCAGAGGAAGCCGGGGGGATGAAAAACTGTTTTTT,CASSARGSRGDEKLFF
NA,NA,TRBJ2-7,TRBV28,TGTGCCAGCAGTTTATTGTACGAGCAGTACTTC,CASSLLYEQYF
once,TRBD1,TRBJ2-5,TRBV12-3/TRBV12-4,TGTGCCAGCAGTTTTACAGGGGCAGAGACCCAGTACTTC,CASSFTGAETQYF
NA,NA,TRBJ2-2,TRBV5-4,TGTGCCGGAGGGCCTAGGGCCGGGGAGCTGTTTTTT,CAGGPRAGELFF
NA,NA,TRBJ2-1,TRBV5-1,TGCGCCAGCAGCTTGTCCACTCGGGACCCTTGGAATGAGCAGTTCTTC,CASSLSTRDPWNEQFF
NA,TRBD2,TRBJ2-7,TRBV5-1,TGCGCCAGCAGCTTGGGATCGGGACTAGCGGGGGAGCAGTACTTC,CASSLGSGLAGEQYF
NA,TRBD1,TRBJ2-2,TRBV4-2,TGTGCCAGCAGCGGACGACAGGGGGGGGACACCGGGGAGCTGTTTTTT,CASSGRQGGDTGELFF
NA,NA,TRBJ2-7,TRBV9,TGTGCCAGCAGCGTCGCAGACAGGCGAAACTCCTACGAGCAGTACTTC,CASSVADRRNSYEQYF
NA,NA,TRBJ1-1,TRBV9,TGTGCCAGCAGCCCGGGACTACAGAACACTGAAGCTTTCTTT,CASSPGLQNTEAFF
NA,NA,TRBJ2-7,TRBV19,TGTGCCAGGGCACAGGACCTCCCCTACGAGCAGTACTTC,CARAQDLPYEQYF
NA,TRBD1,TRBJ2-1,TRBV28,TGTGCCAGCAGTGGACAGGGTCCTGTCTATGAGCAGTTCTTC,CASSGQGPVYEQFF
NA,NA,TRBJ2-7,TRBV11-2,TGTGCCAGCAGCTTGGCTCGGGCTAGAGGCGAGCAGTACTTC,CASSLARARGEQYF
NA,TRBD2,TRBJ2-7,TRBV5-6,TGTGCCAGCAGCTTAGGACTAGCGGGAGGGCTGGCCGAGCAGTACTTC,CASSLGLAGGLAEQYF
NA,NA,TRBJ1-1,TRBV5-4,TGTGCCAGCACCCGAGGGGCAGGGGACACTGAAGCTTTCTTT,CASTRGAGDTEAFF
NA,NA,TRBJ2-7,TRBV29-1,TGCAGCGCCCGCGCGGGTCCCTACGAGCAGTACTTC,CSARAGPYEQYF
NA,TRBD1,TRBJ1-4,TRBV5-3,TGTGCCAGAAGCGGAGCGAGGACAGGGCGGAATGAAAAACTGTTTTTT,CARSGARTGRNEKLFF
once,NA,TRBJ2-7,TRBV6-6,TGTGCCAGCAGTTACTCAAGGGGGAGGGACACCGAGCAGTACTTC,CASSYSRGRDTEQYF
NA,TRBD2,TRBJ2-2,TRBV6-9,TGTGCCAGCAGTTACGGGACACCAACTAGCGGGAGGGCCGGCGGGGAGCTGTTTTTT,CASSYGTPTSGRAGGELFF
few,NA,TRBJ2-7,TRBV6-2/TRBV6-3,TGTGCCAGCAGTTACGGAAGGGTAGCCCTACTACGGGAGCAGTACTTC,CASSYGRVALLREQYF
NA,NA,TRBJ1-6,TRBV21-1,TGTGCCAGCAGCAAAGCCAGGGGTTACTCCTATAATTCACCCCTCCACTTT,CASSKARGYSYNSPLHF
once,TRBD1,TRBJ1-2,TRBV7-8,TGTGCCAGCAGCGCTAATGCTGGACAGGGATCGAGTGGCTACACCTTC,CASSANAGQGSSGYTF
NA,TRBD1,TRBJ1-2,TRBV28,TGTGCCAGCAGTTCTCATCCCGGGACAGGGAAGGGCTACACCTTC,CASSSHPGTGKGYTF
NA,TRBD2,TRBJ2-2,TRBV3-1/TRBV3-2,TGTGCCAGCAGCCAAGACCGGATGGCTAGCGGAAACACCGGGGAGCTGTTTTTT,CASSQDRMASGNTGELFF
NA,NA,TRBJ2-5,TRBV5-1,TGCGCCAGCAGCTGGCTGGGGGGGCCAGAGACCCAGTACTTC,CASSWLGGPETQYF
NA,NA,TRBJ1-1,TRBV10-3,TGTGCCATCAGTGATTTGGGGTTAGAGTCTGAAGCTTTCTTT,CAISDLGLESEAFF
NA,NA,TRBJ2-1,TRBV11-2,TGTGCCAGCAGCCCCCCCCGGAGAGCCCTCACCTACAATGAGCAGTTCTTC,CASSPPRRALTYNEQFF
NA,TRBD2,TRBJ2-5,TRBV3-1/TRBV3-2,TGTGCCAGCAGCCAGGGGACTAGCGGGTTTACCCAGTACTTC,CASSQGTSGFTQYF
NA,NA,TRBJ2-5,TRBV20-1,TGCAGTGCTAGAGATGCCGAGACCCAGTACTTC,CSARDAETQYF
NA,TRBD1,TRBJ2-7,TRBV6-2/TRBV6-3,TGTGCCAGCAGTAATCGGCTCCCTGGGACAGGGGGCTACGAGCAGTACTTC,CASSNRLPGTGGYEQYF
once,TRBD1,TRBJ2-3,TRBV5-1,TGCGCCAGCAGCAGACAGGGGAAGACAGATACGCAGTATTTT,CASSRQGKTDTQYF
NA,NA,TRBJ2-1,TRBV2,TGTGCCAGCAGTGAAGTGGGGGGTGAGCAGTTCTTC,CASSEVGGEQFF
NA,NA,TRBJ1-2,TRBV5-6,TGTGCCAGCAGCTTGTGGGGGTTTAACTATGGCTACACCTTC,CASSLWGFNYGYTF
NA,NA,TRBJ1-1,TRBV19,TGTGCCAGTAGTAACCGGGACAAAACTGAAGCTTTCTTT,CASSNRDKTEAFF
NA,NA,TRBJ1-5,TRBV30,TGTGCCTGGAACAGGGTAAGCAATCAGCCCCAGCATTTT,CAWNRVSNQPQHF
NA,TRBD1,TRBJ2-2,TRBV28,TGTGCCAGCACAGACAGGGTTTGGACCGGGGAGCTGTTTTTT,CASTDRVWTGELFF
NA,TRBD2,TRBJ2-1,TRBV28,TGTGCCAGCAGACCCAGAGGGAGGGCATCCAATGAGCAGTTCTTC,CASRPRGRASNEQFF
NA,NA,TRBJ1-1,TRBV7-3,TGTGCCAGCAGCTTACTTCGGGGGCGGAACACTGAAGCTTTCTTT,CASSLLRGRNTEAFF
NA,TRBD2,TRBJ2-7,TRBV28,TGTGCCAGCAGTTTATCAAAAATTAGCGGGAGCTCCTACGAGCAGTACTTC,CASSLSKISGSSYEQYF
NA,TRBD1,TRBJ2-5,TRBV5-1,TGCGCCAGCAGACCGAAGACAGGGCCAGAGACCCAGTACTTC,CASRPKTGPETQYF
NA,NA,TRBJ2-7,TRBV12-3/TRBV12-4,TGTGCCAGCAGTTTTAGATCCTACGAGCAGTACTTC,CASSFRSYEQYF
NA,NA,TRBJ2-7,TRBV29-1,TGCAGCGTTGGGCCTTTAGCCGACGAGCAGTACTTC,CSVGPLADEQYF
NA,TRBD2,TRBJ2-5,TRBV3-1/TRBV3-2,TGTGCCAGCAGCCCGGCCGGGACTAGCGTAGAGACCCAGTACTTC,CASSPAGTSVETQYF
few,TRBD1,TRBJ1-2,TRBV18,TGTGCCAGCTCACCACCGTTCCGGACAGGGGGTGGCTACACCTTC,CASSPPFRTGGGYTF